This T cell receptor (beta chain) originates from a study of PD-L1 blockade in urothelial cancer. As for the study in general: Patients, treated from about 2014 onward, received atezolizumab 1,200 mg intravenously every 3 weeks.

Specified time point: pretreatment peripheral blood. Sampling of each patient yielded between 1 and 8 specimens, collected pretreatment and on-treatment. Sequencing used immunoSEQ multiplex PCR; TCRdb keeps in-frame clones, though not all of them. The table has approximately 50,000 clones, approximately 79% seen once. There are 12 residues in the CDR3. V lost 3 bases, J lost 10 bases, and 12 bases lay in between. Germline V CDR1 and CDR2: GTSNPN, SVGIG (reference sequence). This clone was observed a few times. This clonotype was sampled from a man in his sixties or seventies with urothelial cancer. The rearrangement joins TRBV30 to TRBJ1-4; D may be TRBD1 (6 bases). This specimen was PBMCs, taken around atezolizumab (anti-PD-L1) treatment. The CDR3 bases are TGTGCCTGGAGCCAGAGGGGGGGAAAACTGTTTTTT. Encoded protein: CAWSQRGGKLFF.